This T cell receptor beta chain was sequenced in a study of T cells after yellow fever vaccination. Study results and caveats: Only a minor proportion of clonotypes was detected across both CD4 and CD8 compartments. The study re-detected most primary-vaccination clones after the booster (around 96% CD4, roughly 90% CD8).

Production of TCR cDNA was by 5'RACE template switching, which also added a universal primer site and UMIs. TCRdb reanalysed the 5' RACE reads using MiXCR and keeps one entry per CDR3 protein. The data hold about 85,000 distinct CDR3 sequences, with roughly 13% observed a single time. This clonotype originated in a man between 18 and 35 years old who received the YFV17D yellow fever vaccine. This sample comprised CD8+ T cells not binding an NS4B(214-222) dextramer, sorted from PBMCs, obtained roughly 20 days after the first yellow fever vaccination.

The chain's CDR3 is CASGTRGEFYNEQFF. CDR3 in DNA: TGTGCCAGCGGTACCAGGGGGGAGTTCTACAATGAGCAGTTCTTC. The chain combines TRBV11-2 with TRBJ2-1, with a weak D call TRBD1 (7 bases). Looked up from germline, CDR1 is SGHAT and CDR2 is FQNNGV. Trimming stripped 8 bases from V and 3 bases from J, with 17 bases between. This CDR3 spans 15 amino acids.